This T cell receptor beta chain comes out of a study of vaccination effects on CD4 cells after COVID-19. Subsequent to a culture period of about nine days, CD4+ T cells were isolated. Produced via immunoSEQ multiplex PCR; TCRdb's table is partial and in-frame only. Of about 50,000 clones detected, 65% to 80% appear once; the ten largest clones hold approximately 3%. This clone came up once. Antigen specificity is unknown. V lost 0 bases, J lost 5 bases, and 9 bases stayed unmatched. This CDR3 region has 16 residues. Per germline, CDR1 MNHEY and CDR2 SVGAGI. This TCR derives from a human donor who received a COVID-19 vaccine. The sequencing here drew on CD4+ T cells from PBMCs cultured without peptide, taken before COVID-19 vaccination. The chain carries TRBV6-5 and TRBJ2-5; TRBD1 matches 7 bases. The chain's CDR3 is CASSYSGGGSGETQYF. The DNA of the CDR3 is TGTGCCAGCAGTTACTCAGGGGGCGGTTCGGGGGAGACCCAGTACTTC.